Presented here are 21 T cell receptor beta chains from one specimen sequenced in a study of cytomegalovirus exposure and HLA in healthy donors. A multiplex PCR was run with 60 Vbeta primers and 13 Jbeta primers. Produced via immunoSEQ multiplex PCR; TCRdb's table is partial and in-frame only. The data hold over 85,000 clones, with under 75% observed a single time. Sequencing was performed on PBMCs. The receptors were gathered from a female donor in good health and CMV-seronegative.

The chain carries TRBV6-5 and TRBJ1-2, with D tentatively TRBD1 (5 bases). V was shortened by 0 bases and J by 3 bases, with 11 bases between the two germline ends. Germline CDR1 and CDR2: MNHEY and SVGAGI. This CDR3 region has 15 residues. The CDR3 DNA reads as TGTGCCAGCAGTTACTCAATAGGGGCCCACTATGGCTACACCTTC. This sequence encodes CASSYSIGAHYGYTF.

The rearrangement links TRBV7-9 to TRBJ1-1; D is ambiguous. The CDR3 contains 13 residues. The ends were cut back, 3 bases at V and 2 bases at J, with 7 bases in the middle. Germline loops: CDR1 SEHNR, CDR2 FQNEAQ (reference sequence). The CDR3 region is CASSLTPNTEAFF. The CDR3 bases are TGTGCCAGCAGCTTGACACCTAACACTGAAGCTTTCTTT.

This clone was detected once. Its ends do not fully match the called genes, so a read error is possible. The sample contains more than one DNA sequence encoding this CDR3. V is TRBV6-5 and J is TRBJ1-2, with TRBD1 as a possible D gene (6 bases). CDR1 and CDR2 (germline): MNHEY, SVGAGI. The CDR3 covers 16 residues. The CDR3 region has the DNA TGCGCCAGCAGTTACTCGATGGCTTACAGGGACTATGGCTACACCTTC. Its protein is CASSYSMAYRDYGYTF.

The CDR3 reads CASSPPGTGELFF. Written as DNA, the CDR3 is TGTGCCAGCAGCCCCCCGGGCACCGGGGAGCTGTTTTTT. V gene TRBV7-3 combines with J gene TRBJ2-2; no reliable D call. The length of the CDR3 is 13 residues. V was trimmed by 5 bases and J by 4 bases, leaving 8 bases between them. Germline V lookup: CDR1 SGHTA, CDR2 FQGTGA.

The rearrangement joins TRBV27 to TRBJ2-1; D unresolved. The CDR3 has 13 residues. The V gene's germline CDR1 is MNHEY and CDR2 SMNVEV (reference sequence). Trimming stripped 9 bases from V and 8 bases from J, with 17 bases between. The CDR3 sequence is CASATKRVDEQFF. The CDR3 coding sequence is TGTGCCAGTGCCACTAAACGGGTCGATGAGCAGTTCTTC.

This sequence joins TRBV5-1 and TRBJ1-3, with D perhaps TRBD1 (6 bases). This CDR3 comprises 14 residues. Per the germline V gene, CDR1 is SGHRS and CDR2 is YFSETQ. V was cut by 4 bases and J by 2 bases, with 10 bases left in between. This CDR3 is CASSQGNTGNTIYF. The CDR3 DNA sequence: TGCGCCAGCAGCCAGGGGAACACTGGAAACACCATATATTTT.

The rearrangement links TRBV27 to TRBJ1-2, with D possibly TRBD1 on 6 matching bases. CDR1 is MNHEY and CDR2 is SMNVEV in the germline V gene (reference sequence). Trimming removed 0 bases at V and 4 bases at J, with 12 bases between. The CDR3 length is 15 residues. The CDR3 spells CASSLSPSGAYGYTF. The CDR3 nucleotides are TGTGCCAGCAGTTTATCGCCCTCAGGGGCCTATGGCTACACCTTC.

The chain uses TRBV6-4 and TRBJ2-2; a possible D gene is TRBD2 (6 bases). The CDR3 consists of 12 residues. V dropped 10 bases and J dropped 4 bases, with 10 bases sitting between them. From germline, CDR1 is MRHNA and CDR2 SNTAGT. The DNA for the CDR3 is TGTGCCACGCGGGGAATCACCGGGGAGCTGTTTTTT. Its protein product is CATRGITGELFF.

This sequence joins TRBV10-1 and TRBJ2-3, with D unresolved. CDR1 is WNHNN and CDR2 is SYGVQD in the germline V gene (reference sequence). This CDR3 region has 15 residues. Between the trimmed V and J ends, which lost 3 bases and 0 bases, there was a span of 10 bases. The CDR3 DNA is TGCGCCAGCAGTGATGGTACATACAGCACAGATACGCAGTATTTT. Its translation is CASSDGTYSTDTQYF.

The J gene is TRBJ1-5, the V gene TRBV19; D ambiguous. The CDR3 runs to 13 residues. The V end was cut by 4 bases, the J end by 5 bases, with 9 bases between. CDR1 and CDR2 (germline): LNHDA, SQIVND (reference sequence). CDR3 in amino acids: CASSKERDQPQHF. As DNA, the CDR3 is TGTGCCAGTAGTAAGGAGAGGGATCAGCCCCAGCATTTT.

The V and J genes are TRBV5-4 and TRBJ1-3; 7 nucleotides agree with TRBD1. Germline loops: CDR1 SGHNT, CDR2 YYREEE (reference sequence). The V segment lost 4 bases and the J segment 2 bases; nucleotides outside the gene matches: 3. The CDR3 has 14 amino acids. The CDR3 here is CASSQQGPGNTIYF. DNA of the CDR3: TGTGCCAGCAGCCAACAGGGGCCTGGAAACACCATATATTTT.

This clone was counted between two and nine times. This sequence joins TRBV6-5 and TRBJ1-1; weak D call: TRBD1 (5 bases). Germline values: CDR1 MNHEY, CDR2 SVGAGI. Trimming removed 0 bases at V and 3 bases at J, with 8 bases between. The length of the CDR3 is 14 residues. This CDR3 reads CASSYSRGYTEAFF. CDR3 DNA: TGTGCCAGCAGTTACTCCCGGGGGTACACTGAAGCTTTCTTT.

The CDR3 nucleotides read TGTGCCAGCTCTGACAGGTGGGGTGGAGATACGCAGTATTTT. Protein sequence: CASSDRWGGDTQYF. The J gene is TRBJ2-3, the V gene TRBV6-1, with D maybe TRBD1 (6 bases). Germline V CDR1 and CDR2: MNHNS, SASEGT. This CDR3 is built from 14 residues. Trimming took 8 bases from V and 5 from J, leaving 17 bases between them.

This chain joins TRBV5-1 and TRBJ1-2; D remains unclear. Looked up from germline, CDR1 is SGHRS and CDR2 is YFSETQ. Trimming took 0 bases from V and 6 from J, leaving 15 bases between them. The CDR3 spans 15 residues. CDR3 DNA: TGCGCCAGCAGCTTGGGCTTAAATCGGTATAATGGCTACACCTTC. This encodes CASSLGLNRYNGYTF.

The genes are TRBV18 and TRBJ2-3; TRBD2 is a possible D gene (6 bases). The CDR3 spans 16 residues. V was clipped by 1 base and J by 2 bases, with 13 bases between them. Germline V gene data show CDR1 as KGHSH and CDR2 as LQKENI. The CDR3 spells CASSPLKLAATDTQYF. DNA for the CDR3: TGTGCCAGCTCACCACTTAAATTAGCGGCCACAGATACGCAGTATTTT.

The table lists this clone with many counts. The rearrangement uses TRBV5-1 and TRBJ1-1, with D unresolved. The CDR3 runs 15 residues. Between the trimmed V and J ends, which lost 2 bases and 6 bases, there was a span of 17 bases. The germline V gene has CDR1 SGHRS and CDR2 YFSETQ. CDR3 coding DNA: TGCGCCAGCAGCTTTTTACCCGGGGATTCATCTGAAGCTTTCTTT. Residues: CASSFLPGDSSEAFF.

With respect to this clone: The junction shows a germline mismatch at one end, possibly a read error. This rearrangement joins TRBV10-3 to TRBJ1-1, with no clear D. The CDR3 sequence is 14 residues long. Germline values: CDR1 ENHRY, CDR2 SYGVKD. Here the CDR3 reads CAISDHPPALPGIF. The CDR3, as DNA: TGTGCCATCAGTGATCATCCCCCCGCCCTTCCAGGTATTTTT.

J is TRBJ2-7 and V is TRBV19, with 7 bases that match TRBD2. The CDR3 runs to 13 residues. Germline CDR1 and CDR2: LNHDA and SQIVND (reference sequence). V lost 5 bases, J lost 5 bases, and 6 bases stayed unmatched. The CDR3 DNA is TGTGCCAGTAGTTTTCGCGGGAGCCACGAGCAGTACTTC. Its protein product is CASSFRGSHEQYF.

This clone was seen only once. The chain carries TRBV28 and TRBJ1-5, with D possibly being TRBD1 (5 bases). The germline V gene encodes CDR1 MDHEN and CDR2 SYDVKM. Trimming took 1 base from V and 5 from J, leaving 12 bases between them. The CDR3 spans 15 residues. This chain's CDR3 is CASSLLNRKDQPQHF. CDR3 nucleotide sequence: TGTGCCAGCAGTTTATTAAACAGGAAGGATCAGCCCCAGCATTTT.

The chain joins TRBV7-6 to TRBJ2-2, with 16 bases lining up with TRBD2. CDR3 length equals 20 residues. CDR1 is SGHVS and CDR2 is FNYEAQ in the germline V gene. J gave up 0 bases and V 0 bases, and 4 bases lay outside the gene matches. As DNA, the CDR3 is TGTGCCAGCAGCTTAGCGGTGGGACTAGCGGGAGGGCCGAACACCGGGGAGCTGTTTTTT. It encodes CASSLAVGLAGGPNTGELFF.

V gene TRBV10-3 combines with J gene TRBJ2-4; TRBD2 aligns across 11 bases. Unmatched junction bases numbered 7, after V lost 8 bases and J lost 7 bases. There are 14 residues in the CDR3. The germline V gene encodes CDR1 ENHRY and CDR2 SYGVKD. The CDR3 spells CAIAPSGGQNIQYF. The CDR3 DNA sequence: TGTGCCATCGCCCCTAGCGGGGGGCAGAACATTCAGTACTTC.